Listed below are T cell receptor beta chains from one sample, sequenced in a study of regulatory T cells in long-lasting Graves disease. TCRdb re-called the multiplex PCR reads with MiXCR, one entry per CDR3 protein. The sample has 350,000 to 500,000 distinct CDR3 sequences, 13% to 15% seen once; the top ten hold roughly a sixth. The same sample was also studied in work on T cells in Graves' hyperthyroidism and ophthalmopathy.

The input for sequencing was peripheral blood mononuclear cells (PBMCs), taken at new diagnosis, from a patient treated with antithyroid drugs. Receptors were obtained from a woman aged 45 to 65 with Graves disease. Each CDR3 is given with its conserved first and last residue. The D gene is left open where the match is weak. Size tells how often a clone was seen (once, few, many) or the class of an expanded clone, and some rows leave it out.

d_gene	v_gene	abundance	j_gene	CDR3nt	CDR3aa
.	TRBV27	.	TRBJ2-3	TGTGCCAGCAGTCCACAAACAGGACCCTACTCCCTCACAGATACGCAGTATTTT	CASSPQTGPYSLTDTQYF
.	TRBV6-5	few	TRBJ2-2	TGTGCCAGCAGTTCCACCCTTTTGGACACCGGGGAGCTGTTTTTT	CASSSTLLDTGELFF
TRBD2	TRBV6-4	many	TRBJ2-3	TGTGCCAGCAGTGACTCTAAGCGGGAAAACACAGATACGCAGTATTTT	CASSDSKRENTDTQYF
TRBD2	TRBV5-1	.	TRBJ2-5	TGCGCCAGCAGCTCGGGACTAGCGGGAGTATCGGAAGAGACCCAGTACTTC	CASSSGLAGVSEETQYF
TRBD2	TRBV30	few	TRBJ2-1	TGTGCCTGGGATGCGCTCTACGAGGGGCGGGAGGGCCGTCTTAATGAGCAGTTCTTC	CAWDALYEGREGRLNEQFF
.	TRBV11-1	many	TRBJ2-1	TGTGCCAGCAGCTTAGCTAGGGCAGGGGCCTACAATGAGCAGTTCTTC	CASSLARAGAYNEQFF
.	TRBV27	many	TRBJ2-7	TGTGCCAGCAGTCGGACTCGGCAGGATGGCGAGCAGTACTTC	CASSRTRQDGEQYF
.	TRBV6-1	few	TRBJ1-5	TGTGCCAGCAGTGAACGGATCAATCAGCCCCAGCATTTT	CASSERINQPQHF
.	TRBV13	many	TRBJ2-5	TGTGCCAGCTCCCAAGGGTACCAAGAGACCCAGTACTTC	CASSQGYQETQYF
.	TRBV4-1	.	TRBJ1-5	TGCGCCAGCAGCCAAGGGATTAACAGGGTCAATCAGCCCCAGCATTTT	CASSQGINRVNQPQHF
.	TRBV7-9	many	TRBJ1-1	TGTGCCAGCAGCACAGCTGATTGGGAGAACACTGAAGCTTTCTTT	CASSTADWENTEAFF
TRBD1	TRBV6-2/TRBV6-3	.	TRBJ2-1	TGTGCCAGCAGTAAGTCCGGGACAGGGAGCTCCTACAATGAGCAGTTCTTC	CASSKSGTGSSYNEQFF
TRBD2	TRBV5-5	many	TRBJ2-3	TGTGCCAGCAGCTTAGGTTTGGCGGGAGGGCCAGATACGCAGTATTTT	CASSLGLAGGPDTQYF
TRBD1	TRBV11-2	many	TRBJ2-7	TGTGCCAGCAGCCCCTCGACAGGGGTGGACGAGCAGTACTTC	CASSPSTGVDEQYF
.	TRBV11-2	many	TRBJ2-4	TGTGCCAGCAGCTTAGGGCGGTTCGTAGCCAAAAACATTCAGTACTTC	CASSLGRFVAKNIQYF
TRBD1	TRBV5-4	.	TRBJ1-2	TGTGCCAGCCGCCAACAGGGGAACTATGGCTACACCTTC	CASRQQGNYGYTF
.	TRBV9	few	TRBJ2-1	TGTGCCAGCAGCGTAGGGCTAGACCTGGACAATGAGCAGCTCTTC	CASSVGLDLDNEQLF
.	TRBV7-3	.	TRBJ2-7	TGTGCCAGCAGCTTAAATGGGGATGAGCAGTACTTC	CASSLNGDEQYF
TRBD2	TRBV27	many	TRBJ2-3	TGTGCCAGCAGTCCGAATAGCGGGAGCGCAGATACGCAGTATTTT	CASSPNSGSADTQYF
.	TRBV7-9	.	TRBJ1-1	TGTGCCAGCGGCTTAGGGTACACCAACACTGAAGCTTTCTTT	CASGLGYTNTEAFF
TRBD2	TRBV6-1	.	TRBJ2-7	TGTGCCAGCAGTCCACTCGGACTAGCGGCCTACGAGCAGTACTTC	CASSPLGLAAYEQYF
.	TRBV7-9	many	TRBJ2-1	TGTGCCAGCAGCCCCTCGGCGGATACCAGCTCCTACAATGAGCAGTTCTTC	CASSPSADTSSYNEQFF
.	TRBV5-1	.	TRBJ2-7	TGCGCCAGCAGCTTGGTCGGCCCGGGGGACGAGCAGTACTTC	CASSLVGPGDEQYF
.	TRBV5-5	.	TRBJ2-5	TGTGCCAGCAGCGTAGAAGCGGTCCCCCCCTTAGAGACCCAGTACTTC	CASSVEAVPPLETQYF
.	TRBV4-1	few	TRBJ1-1	TGCGCCAGCAGCCAAGCCCGTCAGGGTGGCACTGAAGCTTTCTTT	CASSQARQGGTEAFF
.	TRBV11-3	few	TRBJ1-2	TGTGCCAGGGTGGTGCCGAGGACCCGAGGAGGCTACACCTTC	CARVVPRTRGGYTF
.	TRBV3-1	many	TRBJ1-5	TGTGCCAGCAGCCAAGATCTCGGTGAGAGCAATCAGCCCCAGCATTTT	CASSQDLGESNQPQHF
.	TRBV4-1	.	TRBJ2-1	TGCGCCAGCAGCAACCGGACCATCTACAATGAGCAGTTCTTC	CASSNRTIYNEQFF
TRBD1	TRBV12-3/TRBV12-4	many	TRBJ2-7	TGTGCCAGCAGCCGGGACAGGGTCTACGAGCAGTACTTC	CASSRDRVYEQYF
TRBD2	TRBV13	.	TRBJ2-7	TGTGCCAGCAGCTTCCAGGGACTAGCGTCTCTCGAGCAGTACTTC	CASSFQGLASLEQYF
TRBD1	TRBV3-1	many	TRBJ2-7	TGTGCCAGCAGGCTTTGGGACAGGGGGCTGAACGAGCAGTACTTC	CASRLWDRGLNEQYF
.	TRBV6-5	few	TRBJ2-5	TGTGCCAGCAGTTATTCCCCGGGGGTGGGAGAGACCCAGTACTTC	CASSYSPGVGETQYF
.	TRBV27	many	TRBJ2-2	TGTGCCAGCAATCCTCAGGGAAGAACCGGGGAGCTGTTTTTT	CASNPQGRTGELFF
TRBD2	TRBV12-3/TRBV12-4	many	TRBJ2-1	TGTGCCAGCAGACAAAGGGGGACTAGCTCCTACAATGAGCAGTTCTTC	CASRQRGTSSYNEQFF
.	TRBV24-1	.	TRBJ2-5	TGTGCCACCAGTGCCCCCGACCGGGACTTAGAAGAGACCCAGTACTTC	CATSAPDRDLEETQYF
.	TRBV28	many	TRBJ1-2	TGTGCCAGCAGTTTACCACAAAACTATGGCTACACCTTC	CASSLPQNYGYTF
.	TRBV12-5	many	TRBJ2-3	TGTGCTAGTGGGCTAGGACAGCTCAGCACAGATACGCAGTATTTT	CASGLGQLSTDTQYF
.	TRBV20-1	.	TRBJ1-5	TGCAGTGCCGTAAAGACGGGGTCGGATCAGCCCCAGCATTTT	CSAVKTGSDQPQHF
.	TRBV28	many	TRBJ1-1	TGTGCCAGCAGTGGCTTAGGACAGCCGAACACTGAAGCTTTCTTT	CASSGLGQPNTEAFF
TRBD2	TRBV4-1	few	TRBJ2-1	TGCGCCAGCAGCTACACCGGGGGGATACCCTACAATGAGCAGTTCTTC	CASSYTGGIPYNEQFF
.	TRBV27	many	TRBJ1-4	TGTGCCAGCAGATCCTGGAAGGTCGGGGAAAAACTGTTTTTT	CASRSWKVGEKLFF
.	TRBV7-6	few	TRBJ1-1	TGTGCCAGCGGGGGGAGGGATCCTCTAGAAACGGCTTTCTTT	CASGGRDPLETAFF
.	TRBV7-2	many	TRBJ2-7	TGTGCCAGCAGAACACCTGAAGCGGCCTACGAGCAGTACTTC	CASRTPEAAYEQYF